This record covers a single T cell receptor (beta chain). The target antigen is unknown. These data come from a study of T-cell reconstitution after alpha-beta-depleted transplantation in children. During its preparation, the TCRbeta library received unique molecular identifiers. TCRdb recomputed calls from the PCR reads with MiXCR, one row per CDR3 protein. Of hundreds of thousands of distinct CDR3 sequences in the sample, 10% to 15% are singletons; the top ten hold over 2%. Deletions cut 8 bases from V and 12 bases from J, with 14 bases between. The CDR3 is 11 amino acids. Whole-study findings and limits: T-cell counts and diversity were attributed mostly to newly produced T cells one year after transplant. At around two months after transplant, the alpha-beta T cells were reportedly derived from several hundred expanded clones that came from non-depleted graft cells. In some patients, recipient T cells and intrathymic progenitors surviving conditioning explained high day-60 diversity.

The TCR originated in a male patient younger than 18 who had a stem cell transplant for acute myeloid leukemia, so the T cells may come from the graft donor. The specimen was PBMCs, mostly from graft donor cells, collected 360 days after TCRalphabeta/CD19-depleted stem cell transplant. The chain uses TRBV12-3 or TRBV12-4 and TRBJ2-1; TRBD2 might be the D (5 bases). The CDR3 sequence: CASREGSAQFF. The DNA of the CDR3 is TGTGCCAGCCGAGAAGGGAGTGCGCAGTTCTTC.